This T cell receptor (beta chain) is from a study of control samples from healthy donors and cancer patients. Assay used: immunoSEQ multiplex PCR; TCRdb lists only in-frame clones, some missing. The sample comprises about 120,000 clones, around 92% of which are singletons, and roughly 43% rests with the top ten. The V end lost 4 bases, the J end lost 8 bases, and 11 bases lay between the germline ends. There are 12 residues in the CDR3. Looked up from germline, CDR1 is MRHNA and CDR2 is SNTAGT. This clonotype was obtained from a man aged 50 or older in good health. Source material: blood. V usage is TRBV6-4 and J usage is TRBJ1-2; a possible D gene is TRBD1 (6 bases). The CDR3 nucleotides read TGTGCCAGCAGTGCGGGGGGCCGGGGCTACACCTTC. Translated, it gives CASSAGGRGYTF.